These T cell receptor beta chains were read from a single sample in a study of cytomegalovirus exposure and HLA in healthy donors. TCRdb's table, derived via immunoSEQ multiplex PCR, lists solely in-frame clones and lacks some. The sample holds 150,000 or so clones, approximately 72% seen once. Sequenced sample: PBMCs. These receptors came from a female donor in good health and CMV-seronegative. The conserved cysteine and the conserved F or W are not part of the CDR3 here.

j_gene | v_gene | CDR3aa
TRBJ2-7 | TRBV7-2 | ASSLVYGPGSSGEQY
TRBJ1-4 | TRBV29-1 | SVKSPATNEKLF
TRBJ2-7 | TRBV7-3 | ASSLTLSRIGEQY
TRBJ2-7 | TRBV5-6 | ASSLVSPVYEQY
TRBJ2-7 | TRBV11-2 | ASSPLRGQDIEQY
TRBJ2-7 | TRBV30 | AWKEGAGYEQY
TRBJ2-7 | TRBV4-2 | ASSKGSGRLGNEQY
TRBJ1-6 | TRBV28 | ASSKESSYNSPLH
TRBJ2-3 | TRBV5-1 | ASSPQTGTDTQY
TRBJ1-2 | TRBV4-2 | ASSQVDRGTGYGYT
TRBJ2-5 | TRBV9 | ASSVGQGQETQY
TRBJ1-5 | TRBV6-5 | ASSSSRGQPQH
TRBJ2-3 | TRBV29-1 | SVARDRGTDTQY
TRBJ1-2 | TRBV9 | ASSPQGHSPLYGYT
TRBJ1-5 | TRBV5-1 | ASSPGTGANQPQH
TRBJ1-5 | TRBV28 | ASSLGGSFNQPQH
TRBJ2-1 | TRBV14 | ASSLRLAAGNEQF
TRBJ2-5 | TRBV30 | AWSAGGQETQY
TRBJ2-5 | TRBV11-2 | ASRSLYQETQY
TRBJ2-7 | TRBV29-1 | SVDAPRGGRYEQY
TRBJ2-7 | TRBV15 | ATSREGLAGGLSYEQY
TRBJ2-6 | TRBV19 | ASRPDRGSLSGANVLT
TRBJ2-5 | TRBV19 | ASSIHSRETQY
TRBJ1-2 | TRBV19 | ASSLQGTTNYGYT
TRBJ1-2 | TRBV6-5 | ASSYSGDYPYGYT
TRBJ1-1 | TRBV19 | ASSITGDTEAF
TRBJ2-1 | TRBV9 | ASSVRTAQGEQF
TRBJ1-4 | TRBV29-1 | SAGSVDEKLF
TRBJ2-1 | TRBV9 | ASSATGGMNEQF
TRBJ2-3 | TRBV27 | ASSSPRGARTDTQY
TRBJ2-2 | TRBV5-1 | ASSLNSGRSTGELF
TRBJ2-3 | TRBV27 | ASSPSTDTQY
TRBJ2-3 | TRBV9 | ASSVTGGPADTQY
TRBJ1-1 | TRBV6-6 | ASTPAAPYTEAF
- | TRBV29-1 | SVVGQGAYEQY
TRBJ2-1 | TRBV11-2 | ASSLILASSYNEQF
TRBJ2-3 | TRBV9 | ASSVEELFITDTQY
TRBJ2-3 | TRBV28 | ASSFPPTSGVTDTQY
TRBJ1-2 | TRBV14 | ASSQRVYYGYT
- | TRBV5-1 | ASSLAKTGARSEQY
TRBJ2-5 | TRBV7-6 | ASSLVGTGGLETQY
TRBJ2-7 | TRBV30 | AWSPTTSGYYEQY
TRBJ2-7 | TRBV7-2 | ASTSPQPSGSSYEQY
TRBJ1-5 | TRBV19 | ASSKQGNQPQH
TRBJ1-1 | TRBV7-8 | ASSLTGPEAF
TRBJ2-2 | TRBV23-1 | ASSQQSGTLNTGELF
TRBJ2-2 | TRBV12-5 | ASGLTSGPLRGELV
TRBJ2-7 | TRBV9 | ASSLFEGNYEQY
TRBJ2-3 | TRBV27 | ASSLSRGTDTQY
TRBJ1-4 | TRBV5-8 | ASSLGGPGATNEKLF
TRBJ2-7 | TRBV7-2 | ASSRDRGYEQY
TRBJ1-2 | TRBV15 | ATSRDRHQGDYGYT
TRBJ2-5 | TRBV18 | ASSLGGAETQY
TRBJ1-2 | TRBV7-9 | ASSTRDSYGYT